A single sample gave rise to the 31 T cell receptor beta chains below, sequenced in a study of regulatory dendritic cells for organ transplantation. Their antigens are not known. Clones were sequenced by immunoSEQ multiplex PCR, and TCRdb holds only the in-frame ones, with some missing. The profile covers around 19,000 clones, with 80% to 90% appearing a single time and just under 0.7% taken by the ten largest. Sorted T cells were CFSE-labeled and cultured 5 days with allogeneic regulatory or mature dendritic cells at 1:10. Sequencing was done on a sample of naive CD4+ T cells from blood cultured with regulatory dendritic cells. Subset reported: CD45RA+ naive T cells. These receptors originate from a human donor in good health.

This clone was counted a single time. The V and J genes are TRBV6-5 and TRBJ1-5; TRBD1 matches at 9 bases. From germline, CDR1 is MNHEY and CDR2 SVGAGI. Germline trimming cut 5 bases from V and 6 bases from J; bases unmatched to any gene: 8. This CDR3 contains 15 residues. In nucleotides, the CDR3 is TGTGCCAGCAGTCCCGGACAGGGGTTTGGTCAGCCCCAGCATTTT. Amino acids: CASSPGQGFGQPQHF.

The chain carries TRBV5-1 and TRBJ2-7; D gene unclear. V was trimmed by 1 base and J by 2 bases, leaving 16 bases between them. The germline V gene encodes CDR1 SGHRS and CDR2 YFSETQ. CDR3 size: 16 residues. CDR3 DNA sequence: TGCGCCAGCAGCTTGATTTCGGAAAGCCGGACCTACGAGCAGTACTTC. Translated, it gives CASSLISESRTYEQYF.

The gene calls are TRBV5-4 and TRBJ2-3; 7 nucleotides line up with TRBD2. V dropped 7 bases and J dropped 5; count of bases not matched to a gene: 10. This CDR3 spans 14 amino acids. CDR1 SGHNT and CDR2 YYREEE come from the germline V gene (reference sequence). The chain's CDR3 is CASSSGGSGDTQYF. In DNA, the CDR3 is TGTGCCAGCTCCTCGGGCGGGAGTGGAGATACGCAGTATTTT.

Notes on this clone: Other nucleotide sequences from this sample produce the same CDR3. The V gene is TRBV2, the J gene TRBJ1-1; D not resolved. The CDR3 sequence is 17 residues long. Germline V gives CDR1 SNHLY, CDR2 FYNNEI. Trimming stripped 9 bases from V and 1 base from J, with 24 bases between. CDR3 sequence (DNA): TGTGCCAGTTGCAAACCGAATTTCGGTGCCCGGAACACTGAAGCTTTCTTT. The encoded protein is CASCKPNFGARNTEAFF.

V gene TRBV9 combines with J gene TRBJ2-5; no clear D. Trimming removed 0 bases from V and 5 bases from J, with 11 bases in between. CDR1 and CDR2 (germline): SGDLS, YYNGEE. The CDR3 is made up of 14 amino acids. CDR3 amino acids: CASSVDFGWETQYF. DNA for the CDR3: TGTGCCAGCAGCGTAGATTTCGGATGGGAGACCCAGTACTTC. The whole variable domain, filled in from reference TRBV9 and TRBJ2-5, reads DSGVTQTPKHLITATGQRVTLRCSPRSGDLSVYWYQQSLDQGLQFLIQYYNGEERAKGNILERFSAQQFPDLHSELNLSSLELGDSALYFCASSVDFGWETQYFGPGTRLLVL.

The chain joins TRBV6-1 to TRBJ2-7, with D tentatively TRBD2 (5 bases). Per germline, CDR1 MNHNS and CDR2 SASEGT. The CDR3 covers 13 residues. Trimming took off 7 bases at V and 4 bases at J, with 14 bases between the two ends. This CDR3 is CASTGPGGYEQYF. The CDR3 DNA reads TGTGCCAGCACCGGGCCCGGCGGGTACGAGCAGTACTTC.

The chain links TRBV18 to TRBJ1-2; D call uncertain. This CDR3 is 12 amino acids long. V was clipped by 6 bases and J by 6 bases, with 11 bases between them. The germline CDR1 and CDR2 sequences are KGHSH and LQKENI. The CDR3 nucleotides read TGTGCCAGCTCTCAAGATAGGGATGGCTACACCTTC. Translation gives CASSQDRDGYTF.

The V gene is TRBV6-1, the J gene TRBJ2-7, with no clear D. The CDR3 loop spans 14 amino acids. V lost 2 bases and J lost 0, with 8 bases in between. The germline gives CDR1 MNHNS, CDR2 SASEGT. DNA for the CDR3: TGTGCCAGCAGTGAAATCGGCACCTCCTACGAGCAGTACTTC. Protein: CASSEIGTSYEQYF.

With respect to this clone: The junction shows a germline mismatch at one end, possibly a read error. The identical CDR3 is also encoded by other nucleotide sequences in the sample. The chain carries TRBV6-5 and TRBJ1-2; D not certain. Germline CDR1 and CDR2: MNHEY and SVGAGI. The CDR3 loop spans 12 amino acids. The CDR3 DNA is TGTGCTAGCAGTTACTCGGGGAATGGCTACACCTTC. Amino acid sequence: CASSYSGNGYTF.

The chain combines TRBV7-9 with TRBJ2-5; D gene ambiguous. This CDR3 has 14 amino acids. Per the germline V gene, CDR1 is SEHNR and CDR2 is FQNEAQ (reference sequence). The V end was cut by 5 bases, the J end by 4 bases, with 14 bases between. The CDR3 spells CASSPHGVRETQYF. The CDR3 nucleotides read TGTGCCAGCAGCCCTCATGGTGTTAGAGAGACCCAGTACTTC.

This clone was seen a few times. The V gene is TRBV2, the J gene TRBJ1-5, with unresolved D. Trimming stripped 6 bases from V and 9 bases from J, with 15 bases between. The CDR3 runs 13 residues. Germline V gene sequence: CDR1 SNHLY, CDR2 FYNNEI. The CDR3 here is CASSGRWITPQHF. CDR3 bases: TGTGCCAGCAGCGGGAGGTGGATCACGCCCCAGCATTTT.

The V gene is TRBV30, the J gene TRBJ1-5; the D is unclear. The CDR3 length is 13 residues. The germline CDR1 and CDR2 sequences are GTSNPN and SVGIG (reference sequence). The V gene lost 6 bases and the J gene lost 4 bases, with 13 bases spanning the gap. CDR3: CACRPGPNQPQHF. The DNA for the CDR3 is TGTGCCTGCCGGCCCGGGCCAAATCAGCCCCAGCATTTT.

CDR3 amino acids: CASSLDGRNYGYTF. Written as DNA, the CDR3 is TGTGCCAGCAGCTTAGACGGCAGAAACTATGGCTACACCTTC. V gene TRBV7-2 combines with J gene TRBJ1-2; D is unresolved. V was shortened by 1 base and J by 2 bases, with 8 bases between the two germline ends. The V gene's germline CDR1 is SGHTA and CDR2 FQGNSA. The CDR3 loop spans 14 amino acids.

The gene calls are TRBV7-3 and TRBJ1-1, with a weak D call TRBD1 (6 bases). V gave up 6 bases and J gave up 10 bases, with 15 bases separating them. CDR1 is SGHTA and CDR2 is FQGTGA in the germline V gene. The CDR3 spans 12 residues. The CDR3 nucleotides are TGTGCCAGCAGTTTGCCCAGGGGAGGAGCTTTCTTT. This encodes CASSLPRGGAFF.

The chain recombines TRBV15 with TRBJ1-1, with D maybe TRBD1 (5 bases). The CDR3 is 15 amino acids. V was trimmed by 1 base and J by 1 base, leaving 10 bases between them. Germline V gene data show CDR1 as LNHNV and CDR2 as YYDKDF (reference sequence). In DNA, the CDR3 is TGTGCCACCAGCAGAGGTGGCAGGGCGAACACTGAAGCTTTCTTT. Amino acids: CATSRGGRANTEAFF.

The chain uses TRBV18 and TRBJ1-2, with TRBD1 matching over 8 bases. Germline CDR1 and CDR2: KGHSH and LQKENI. The CDR3 sequence is 13 residues long. The junction had 4 bases not matched to a gene; V was cut back by 2 bases and J by 8 bases. The CDR3 loop is CASSPGTGGGYTF. The CDR3 DNA follows: TGTGCCAGCTCACCAGGGACAGGCGGCGGCTACACCTTC.

V gene TRBV28 combines with J gene TRBJ1-4, with TRBD1 as a possible D gene (6 bases). CDR1 is MDHEN and CDR2 is SYDVKM in the germline V gene. V lost 5 bases and J lost 6, with 16 bases in between. The CDR3 totals 15 residues. The CDR3 sequence is CASSPLRGEDEKLFF. For the CDR3, the DNA is TGTGCCAGCAGTCCTTTAAGGGGGGAGGATGAAAAACTGTTTTTT.

The genes are TRBV6-1 and TRBJ2-5; D is perhaps TRBD2 (6 bases). Germline V gene lookup returns CDR1 MNHNS and CDR2 SASEGT. Trimming left V 11 bases short and J 4 bases short, with 17 bases between. The CDR3 has 13 residues. The CDR3 DNA follows: TGTGCCTCGGACGGGGGTCTGAGAGAGACCCAGTACTTC. Translating gives CASDGGLRETQYF.

This clone was seen just once. Other DNA sequences within the sample encode an identical CDR3. The chain uses TRBV19 and TRBJ1-3; D is uncertain. CDR1 is LNHDA and CDR2 is SQIVND in the germline V gene (reference sequence). This CDR3 region has 15 residues. V lost 4 bases to trimming and J lost 2 bases, with 12 bases between them. This chain's CDR3 is CASSTGLLAGNTIYF. CDR3 in DNA: TGTGCCAGTAGTACAGGACTGTTGGCTGGAAACACCATATATTTT.

The CDR3 region has the DNA TGTGCCAGCAGCTTACAGGGGGCGGGCACTGAAGCTTTCTTT. It encodes CASSLQGAGTEAFF. The rearrangement joins TRBV5-4 to TRBJ1-1, with 9 nucleotides matching TRBD1. Trimming took 2 bases from V and 4 from J; bases not matched to a gene: 3. The germline CDR1 and CDR2 sequences are SGHNT and YYREEE (reference sequence). The CDR3 is 14 amino acids.

This clone was recorded only once. The gene calls are TRBV21-1 and TRBJ2-3; TRBD1, the table's D call, lacks a check against the DNA. TRBV21-1 is given as a pseudogene. The CDR3 loop spans 14 amino acids. The CDR3 region has the DNA TGTGCCAGCAGCAAAGGGGCCAGGCGATATACGCAGTATTTT. Protein: CASSKGARRYTQYF.

CDR3 sequence: CASSPGGSTDTQYF. In nucleotides, the CDR3 is TGTGCCAGCTCACCAGGTGGCTCCACAGATACGCAGTATTTT. V is TRBV18 and J is TRBJ2-3; D not certain. The CDR3 runs 14 residues. CDR1 KGHSH and CDR2 LQKENI come from the germline V gene. V lost 2 bases and J lost 2, with 8 bases in between.

The rearrangement uses TRBV18 and TRBJ1-1, with D possibly matching TRBD1 (5 bases). CDR3 length: 14 amino acids. Germline CDR1 is KGHSH and CDR2 is LQKENI. The V gene lost 6 bases and the J gene lost 1 base, with 12 bases spanning the gap. The CDR3 DNA sequence: TGTGCCAGCTCGTCAAATACAGGGAACACTGAAGCTTTCTTT. Amino acid sequence: CASSSNTGNTEAFF.

The CDR3 DNA is TGTGCCAGCAGCGTTGGGGCGACAGTCTCTGGGGCCAACGTCCTGACTTTC. Translating gives CASSVGATVSGANVLTF. The chain links TRBV9 to TRBJ2-6, with D tentatively TRBD1 (5 bases). CDR1 and CDR2 (germline): SGDLS, YYNGEE. CDR3 length: 17 residues. V lost 2 bases and J 0 bases, leaving 12 bases between the germline ends.

This chain connects TRBV7-3 to TRBJ2-2, with D tentatively TRBD2 (6 bases). Trimming removed 3 bases from V and 0 bases from J, with 8 bases in between. This CDR3 spans 15 amino acids. Germline V gives CDR1 SGHTA, CDR2 FQGTGA. The CDR3 DNA is TGTGCCAGCAGCTTTTCGGGAGCGAACACCGGGGAGCTGTTTTTT. Translated, it gives CASSFSGANTGELFF.

The chain uses TRBV30 and TRBJ2-2; D not certain. CDR3 length equals 14 residues. Germline V lookup: CDR1 GTSNPN, CDR2 SVGIG (reference sequence). The V end lost 4 bases, the J end lost 2 bases, and 11 bases lay between the germline ends. The CDR3 spells CAWNPASNTGELFF. DNA for the CDR3: TGTGCCTGGAACCCCGCCAGTAACACCGGGGAGCTGTTTTTT.

CDR3 bases: TGTGCCAGCAGCCTAGGGAACGAGGAGACCCAGTACTTC. This sequence encodes CASSLGNEETQYF. The rearrangement joins TRBV11-3 to TRBJ2-5; D gene unclear. The V gene's germline CDR1 is SGHNT and CDR2 YENEEA. The CDR3 has 13 residues. V dropped 5 bases and J dropped 5 bases, with 12 bases sitting between them. Filled out from reference TRBV11-3 and TRBJ2-5, the complete variable domain reads EAGVVQSPRYKIIEKKQPVAFWCNPISGHNTLYWYLQNLGQGPELLIRYENEEAVDDSQLPKDRFSAERLKGVDSTLKIQPAELGDSAVYLCASSLGNEETQYFGPGTRLLVL.

The genes are TRBV19 and TRBJ1-2, with D perhaps TRBD1 (5 bases). CDR3 length: 13 residues. Between the trimmed V and J ends, which lost 6 bases and 8 bases, there was a span of 16 bases. In germline, CDR1 is LNHDA, CDR2 SQIVND (reference sequence). The CDR3 DNA reads TGTGCCAGTAGCCCTGGGACGGAGTTAGGCTACACCTTC. Translation: CASSPGTELGYTF.

The chain recombines TRBV13 with TRBJ2-3; 7 positions agree with TRBD2. This CDR3 spans 19 amino acids. CDR1 is PRHDT and CDR2 is FYEKMQ in the germline V gene (reference sequence). V trimming: 6 bases; J trimming: 1 base; junction bases outside the gene matches: 19. CDR3 nucleotides: TGTGCCAGCAGGCGTTTTGTCTCCGTGGCGGGAGATGGCACAGATACGCAGTATTTT. It codes for CASRRFVSVAGDGTDTQYF.

This clone was picked up a small number of times. V gene TRBV7-3 combines with J gene TRBJ1-5, with D unclear. Looked up from germline, CDR1 is SGHTA and CDR2 is FQGTGA. This CDR3 contains 14 residues. V was clipped by 1 base and J by 2 bases, with 6 bases between them. The DNA of the CDR3 is TGTGCCAGCAGCTTAAGAGGCGGCAATCAGCCCCAGCATTTT. It translates to CASSLRGGNQPQHF.

The chain has TRBV9 and TRBJ1-1, with TRBD1 identical over 7 bases. With V trimmed by 5 bases and J by 0 bases, 16 bases remained unmatched. The CDR3 has 18 amino acids. Germline V CDR1 and CDR2: SGDLS, YYNGEE. Here the CDR3 reads CASSPNPLDRRLNTEAFF. The DNA of the CDR3 is TGTGCCAGCAGTCCTAACCCATTGGACAGGCGACTGAACACTGAAGCTTTCTTT.